These 25 T cell receptor beta chains came from one sample sequenced in a study of control samples from healthy donors and cancer patients. Assay used: immunoSEQ multiplex PCR; TCRdb lists only in-frame clones, some missing. The sample consists of 100,000 to 150,000 clones, around nine tenths of them appearing once. The sequencing sample was made of blood. Every receptor here comes from a man in his forties or fifties in good health.

CDR3 protein: CSALNYGYTF. The CDR3 nucleotides read TGCAGTGCTCTTAACTATGGCTACACCTTC. This sequence joins TRBV20-1 and TRBJ1-2; no definite D call. The CDR3 has 10 residues. V lost 5 bases to trimming and J lost 1 base, with 2 bases between them. The germline CDR1 and CDR2 sequences are DFQATT and SNEGSKA (reference sequence).

The CDR3 spells CASSLALTRGQHTQYF. DNA for the CDR3: TGTGCCAGCAGCTTGGCCCTGACTAGAGGGCAACATACGCAGTATTTT. The rearrangement joins TRBV5-5 to TRBJ2-3; tentatively, D is TRBD2 (6 bases). CDR1 and CDR2 (germline): SGHKS, YYEKEE (reference sequence). CDR3 length equals 16 residues. V was shortened by 0 bases and J by 7 bases, with 18 bases between the two germline ends.

The chain joins TRBV7-9 to TRBJ1-1; 10 bases are a match to TRBD1. Germline-derived CDR1 and CDR2 are SEHNR and FQNEAQ (reference sequence). With 5 bases clipped from V and 4 bases from J, the junction kept 1 base outside the gene matches. The CDR3 is 13 amino acids. The DNA for the CDR3 is TGTGCCAGCAGCGACAGGGGGCGCACTGAAGCTTTCTTT. It codes for CASSDRGRTEAFF.

The chain recombines TRBV7-6 with TRBJ2-5; 10 positions match TRBD1. Germline loops: CDR1 SGHVS, CDR2 FNYEAQ. The length of the CDR3 is 14 residues. V shed 4 bases and J 5 bases; nucleotides not matched to a gene: 4. The CDR3 DNA reads as TGTGCCAGCAGCTGGACAGGGGGACGGGAGACCCAGTACTTC. It yields the protein CASSWTGGRETQYF.

The J gene is TRBJ1-2, the V gene TRBV9; no clear D. Germline V lookup: CDR1 SGDLS, CDR2 YYNGEE. The CDR3 totals 15 residues. Trimming removed 2 bases at V and 0 bases at J, with 11 bases between. The CDR3 region is CASSVSASPNYGYTF. The CDR3 region has the DNA TGTGCCAGCAGCGTGTCGGCCAGCCCTAACTATGGCTACACCTTC.

The chain is built from TRBV27 and TRBJ2-4; D is ambiguous. This CDR3 region has 13 residues. Germline V gene lookup returns CDR1 MNHEY and CDR2 SMNVEV (reference sequence). V lost 0 bases to trimming and J lost 1 base, with 1 base between them. CDR3 amino acids: CASSLSAKNIQYF. CDR3 DNA sequence: TGTGCCAGCAGTTTATCGGCCAAAAACATTCAGTACTTC.

This sequence joins TRBV6-1 and TRBJ2-3; D possibly corresponds to TRBD2 (6 bases). Germline V gene lookup returns CDR1 MNHNS and CDR2 SASEGT. The CDR3 consists of 15 residues. Trimming pared 2 bases from V and 1 base from J, leaving 10 bases between. CDR3 nucleotide sequence: TGTGCCAGCAGTGAAAGATGGGGGGGCACAGATACGCAGTATTTT. The encoded protein is CASSERWGGTDTQYF.

The chain recombines TRBV5-1 with TRBJ1-4; D is unclear. This CDR3 has 15 amino acids. Germline V gene lookup returns CDR1 SGHRS and CDR2 YFSETQ. Deletions cut 4 bases from V and 7 bases from J, with 17 bases between. CDR3 DNA sequence: TGCGCCAGCAGCAAGGACGGTCTCAAGGGTGAAAAACTGTTTTTT. Its protein is CASSKDGLKGEKLFF.

The chain has TRBV10-3 and TRBJ2-3; the D is unclear. The V end was cut by 1 base, the J end by 2 bases, with 1 base between. Germline V CDR1 and CDR2: ENHRY, SYGVKD. This CDR3 is built from 12 residues. CDR3 amino acids: CAISEFTDTQYF. The CDR3 nucleotides are TGTGCCATCAGTGAGTTCACAGATACGCAGTATTTT.

The sample holds a few counts of this clone. This chain uses TRBV6-2 or TRBV6-3 with TRBJ1-1; no clear D. Germline V gene sequence: CDR1 MNHEY, CDR2 SVGEGT. The CDR3 contains 11 residues. Trimming left V 2 bases short and J 4 bases short, with 2 bases between. The CDR3 region has the DNA TGTGCCAGCAGTTACCCCACTGAAGCTTTCTTT. It yields the protein CASSYPTEAFF.

This chain links TRBV11-3 with TRBJ2-1, with 10 nucleotides matching TRBD2. Trimming cost V 8 bases and J 7 bases; bases outside gene matches: 8. The CDR3 is 14 residues long. The germline CDR1 and CDR2 sequences are SGHNT and YENEEA. CDR3 nucleotide sequence: TGTGCCAGCGGTAGCGGGGGGAGTATGAATGAGCAGTTCTTC. Residues: CASGSGGSMNEQFF.

The rearrangement links TRBV14 to TRBJ2-7, with 7 positions matching TRBD1. Looked up from germline, CDR1 is SGHDN and CDR2 is FVKESK. Trimming cost V 4 bases and J 5 bases; bases outside gene matches: 2. The CDR3 has 12 residues. The CDR3 here is CASSRDRNEQYF. In DNA, the CDR3 is TGTGCCAGCAGCCGGGACAGAAACGAGCAGTACTTC.

The V and J genes are TRBV10-2 and TRBJ2-1, with D perhaps matching TRBD1 (6 bases). The V end lost 6 bases, the J end lost 4 bases, and 7 bases lay between the germline ends. This CDR3 contains 12 residues. Germline V CDR1 and CDR2: WSHSY, SAAADI. The CDR3 region is CASRGQYNEQFF. The CDR3 DNA reads as TGCGCCAGCAGGGGACAATACAATGAGCAGTTCTTC.

The chain links TRBV12-5 to TRBJ2-2; TRBD2 matches 11 bases. V shed 5 bases, J shed 6 bases, and the junction held 8 bases outside the gene matches. The CDR3 is 16 residues long. CDR1 is LGHNT, CDR2 FRNRAP, per germline. The CDR3 loop reads CASGIDSGGGAGELFF. The CDR3 DNA follows: TGTGCTAGTGGTATCGATAGCGGGGGGGGCGCCGGGGAGCTGTTTTTT.

The chain uses TRBV11-3 and TRBJ1-3, with TRBD1 matching 10 bases. Germline V gives CDR1 SGHNT, CDR2 YENEEA. The ends lost 7 bases at V and 4 bases at J; junction bases unmatched: 10. The CDR3 contains 16 residues. The CDR3 loop is CASKPGTGVDGNTIYF. The CDR3, as DNA: TGTGCCAGCAAACCCGGGACAGGGGTAGACGGAAACACCATATATTTT. Together with reference TRBV11-3 and TRBJ1-3, the CDR3 gives the full variable domain: EAGVVQSPRYKIIEKKQPVAFWCNPISGHNTLYWYLQNLGQGPELLIRYENEEAVDDSQLPKDRFSAERLKGVDSTLKIQPAELGDSAVYLCASKPGTGVDGNTIYFGEGSWLTVV.

V and J are TRBV7-7 and TRBJ2-5; 9 bases line up with TRBD1. With 5 bases clipped from V and 5 bases from J, the junction kept 15 bases outside the gene matches. Germline CDR1 reads SSHAT; CDR2 reads FNYEAQ (reference sequence). CDR3 length: 17 residues. CDR3 region: CASSPRTRDRAGETQYF. The CDR3 DNA reads TGTGCCAGCAGCCCCCGAACCCGGGACAGGGCTGGTGAGACCCAGTACTTC. Variable domain in full (rest from reference TRBV7-7 and TRBJ2-5): GAGVSQSPRYKVTKRGQDVTLRCDPISSHATLYWYQQALGQGPEFLTYFNYEAQPDKSGLPSDRFSAERPEGSISTLTIQRTEQRDSAMYRCASSPRTRDRAGETQYFGPGTRLLVL.

This chain joins TRBV5-6 and TRBJ2-1; the D gene is possibly TRBD2 (5 bases). The CDR3 totals 16 residues. V was clipped by 5 bases and J by 2 bases, with 17 bases between them. Per germline, CDR1 SGHDT and CDR2 YYEEEE. CDR3 region: CASSYPPGSAYNEQFF. In DNA form, the CDR3 reads TGTGCCAGCAGTTACCCTCCGGGGTCCGCCTACAATGAGCAGTTCTTC.

The chain uses TRBV14 and TRBJ1-5; the D is unclear. The germline V and J ends were trimmed by 1 base and 5 bases, with 12 bases remaining between them. The germline gives CDR1 SGHDN, CDR2 FVKESK. The CDR3 covers 15 residues. In DNA form, the CDR3 reads TGTGCCAGCAGCCAAGTAGGCTGGGGAGATCAGCCCCAGCATTTT. It yields the protein CASSQVGWGDQPQHF.

This clone has more than one count but fewer than ten. The chain couples TRBV4-1 to TRBJ2-7, with 10 bases fitting TRBD2. The CDR3 is 17 amino acids. J was trimmed by 0 bases and V by 0 bases; bases with no gene match: 5. The germline gives CDR1 MGHRA, CDR2 YSYEKL. The CDR3 spells CASSQDLAGGSSYEQYF. CDR3 bases: TGCGCCAGCAGCCAAGATTTAGCGGGGGGCAGCTCCTACGAGCAGTACTTC.

DNA for the CDR3: TGTGCCAGCAGTTACTCGAGGGACTACGAGCAGTACTTC. It yields the protein CASSYSRDYEQYF. The chain employs TRBV6-2 or TRBV6-3 and TRBJ2-7, with D possibly matching TRBD2 (5 bases). V dropped 0 bases and J dropped 3 bases, with 6 bases sitting between them. The CDR3 is made up of 13 amino acids. Per the germline V gene, CDR1 is MNHEY and CDR2 is SVGEGT.

In this sample, this clone turned up a few times. The V and J genes are TRBV19 and TRBJ1-5, with 8 bases that match TRBD1. The V and J ends lost 6 bases and 6 bases, in that order; junction bases with no gene match: 4. This CDR3 has 13 residues. Germline CDR1 reads LNHDA; CDR2 reads SQIVND (reference sequence). The CDR3: CASRGQVGQPQHF. The CDR3 DNA is TGTGCCAGTAGGGGACAGGTAGGTCAGCCCCAGCATTTT.

This rearrangement joins TRBV6-6 to TRBJ2-5; D may correspond to TRBD1 or TRBD2 (5 bases each). Per the germline V gene, CDR1 is MNHNY and CDR2 is SVGAGI (reference sequence). This CDR3 region has 16 residues. Trimming took off 5 bases at V and 2 bases at J, with 18 bases between the two ends. DNA of the CDR3: TGTGCCAGCAGTAAGGGGCTGGGAGCGGTACAAGAGACCCAGTACTTC. Its protein product is CASSKGLGAVQETQYF.

J is TRBJ1-1 and V is TRBV25-1; 7 bases line up with TRBD1. This CDR3 comprises 14 residues. Unmatched junction bases numbered 2, after V lost 1 base and J lost 3 bases. Per the germline V gene, CDR1 is MGHDK and CDR2 is SYGVNS. CDR3 region: CASSESGGYTEAFF. CDR3 nucleotides: TGTGCCAGCAGTGAATCAGGGGGGTACACTGAAGCTTTCTTT. Using reference TRBV25-1 and TRBJ1-1 for the parts outside the CDR3, the full variable domain is EADIYQTPRYLVIGTGKKITLECSQTMGHDKMYWYQQDPGMELHLIHYSYGVNSTEKGDLSSESTVSRIRTEHFPLTLESARPSHTSQYLCASSESGGYTEAFFGQGTRLTVV.

V and J are TRBV5-6 and TRBJ1-2, with D hard to call. The V and J ends lost 0 bases and 2 bases respectively, with 8 bases between them. This CDR3 region has 14 residues. Germline CDR1 SGHDT, CDR2 YYEEEE. CDR3 sequence (DNA): TGTGCCAGCAGCTTGGAAGCGGGGAACTATGGCTACACCTTC. This sequence encodes CASSLEAGNYGYTF.

This chain joins TRBV18 and TRBJ2-7, with 12 bases aligning to TRBD1. CDR1 KGHSH and CDR2 LQKENI come from the germline V gene. V lost 8 bases and J lost 4; bases outside the gene matches: 12. The CDR3 covers 16 residues. The CDR3 is CASTPLGTGGTYEQYF. For the CDR3, the DNA is TGTGCCAGCACCCCCTTGGGGACAGGGGGCACATACGAGCAGTACTTC.